The sequence of this T cell receptor (beta chain) was determined in a study of blood T cell repertoires in COVID-19. The table came from immunoSEQ multiplex PCR; TCRdb's copy has only in-frame clones and leaves some out. The profile shows around 140,000 clones, around 87% of them singletons. Enrollees, about 18 to 89 years old, lived in 24 US areas. CDR3 size: 14 residues. Germline V CDR1 and CDR2: SGHKS, YYEKEE (reference sequence). The V gene lost 3 bases and the J gene lost 2 bases, with 12 bases spanning the gap. The chain employs TRBV5-5 and TRBJ2-7; no reliable D call. The sequence was collected from a man in his sixties who had recovered from COVID-19. The source material was PBMCs or T cells enriched from blood (not recorded which). CDR3 protein: CASSSLTPTYEQYF. In DNA form, the CDR3 reads TGTGCCAGCAGCTCCCTGACACCAACCTACGAGCAGTACTTC.